Below are 28 T cell receptor beta chains sequenced from a single sample in a study of blood T cell repertoires in COVID-19. Using immunoSEQ multiplex PCR, the repertoire was profiled, and TCRdb retains in-frame clones only, with some absent. In the table there are about 200,000 clones, about 85% of which are singletons. The sample comprised PBMCs or T cells enriched from blood (not recorded which). Receptors were obtained from a woman aged 25 to 39 who had recovered from COVID-19.

The chain carries TRBV7-2 and TRBJ1-4; D is perhaps TRBD1 (5 bases). CDR3 length: 14 residues. Trimming shortened V by 3 bases and J by 7 bases, and 12 bases separated the two germline ends. Germline V lookup: CDR1 SGHTA, CDR2 FQGNSA. CDR3 sequence (DNA): TGTGCCAGCAGCTTCTTCCAGGGAGGTGAAAAACTGTTTTTT. This sequence encodes CASSFFQGGEKLFF.

The rearrangement uses TRBV7-2 and TRBJ2-1; 13 bases are a match to TRBD2. Trimming removed 1 base from V and 9 bases from J; junction bases left unmatched: 6. Per the germline V gene, CDR1 is SGHTA and CDR2 is FQGNSA. This CDR3 is built from 16 residues. The CDR3 region has the DNA TGTGCCAGCAGCTTAGATGGACTAGCGGGGGTTACTGAGCAGTTCTTC. Protein: CASSLDGLAGVTEQFF.

The chain combines TRBV2 with TRBJ1-2, with TRBD1 as a possible D gene (6 bases). Germline assignment: CDR1 SNHLY and CDR2 FYNNEI. The CDR3 is 13 residues long. The V end was cut by 9 bases, the J end by 3 bases, with 14 bases between. CDR3 in DNA: TGTGCCAGGGGGGACACGATCGACTATGGCTACACCTTC. This sequence encodes CARGDTIDYGYTF.

The chain carries TRBV4-1 and TRBJ1-1; 8 nucleotides match TRBD1. V shed 0 bases, J shed 6 bases, and the junction held 9 bases outside the gene matches. Germline CDR1 is MGHRA and CDR2 is YSYEKL. The CDR3 spans 16 residues. The DNA for the CDR3 is TGCGCCAGCAGCCAAGAAGGGGGTTCCAGGGGGCCTGAAGCTTTCTTT. Protein: CASSQEGGSRGPEAFF.

This clone appeared once. V usage is TRBV19 and J usage is TRBJ1-2, with 7 bases matching TRBD1. Germline V CDR1 and CDR2: LNHDA, SQIVND (reference sequence). The V segment lost 5 bases and the J segment 1 base; nucleotides outside the gene matches: 7. The CDR3 covers 15 residues. The CDR3 DNA follows: TGTGCCAGTAGTTACGGGACAGAACTTAACTATGGCTACACCTTC. Its protein product is CASSYGTELNYGYTF. Full variable domain (outside the CDR3, taken from reference TRBV19 and TRBJ1-2): DGGITQSPKYLFRKEGQNVTLSCEQNLNHDAMYWYRQDPGQGLRLIYYSQIVNDFQKGDIAEGYSVSREKKESFPLTVTSAQKNPTAFYLCASSYGTELNYGYTFGSGTRLTVV.

V and J are TRBV6-4 and TRBJ1-1; D ambiguous. Trimming left V 0 bases short and J 2 bases short, with 4 bases between. CDR1 is MRHNA and CDR2 is SNTAGT in the germline V gene. This CDR3 is 13 amino acids long. The CDR3 sequence is CASSDSANTEAFF. CDR3 DNA: TGTGCCAGCAGTGACTCAGCAAACACTGAAGCTTTCTTT.

This clone was detected a few times. V gene TRBV28 combines with J gene TRBJ1-3; no definite D call. The CDR3 extends over 13 amino acids. Germline-derived CDR1 and CDR2 are MDHEN and SYDVKM. Trimming took off 4 bases at V and 7 bases at J, with 11 bases between the two ends. The CDR3 DNA follows: TGTGCCAGCAGTTCTGAGGAGGAGAACACCATATATTTT. Amino acids: CASSSEEENTIYF.

The sample holds a few counts of this clone. The chain is built from TRBV18 and TRBJ2-7; 7 nucleotides match TRBD1. Germline lookup yields CDR1 KGHSH and CDR2 LQKENI. This CDR3 has 15 amino acids. Germline trimming cut 6 bases from V and 3 bases from J; bases unmatched to any gene: 11. DNA of the CDR3: TGTGCCAGCTCTTCAATTCCCGGACAGGACTACGAGCAGTACTTC. Its protein is CASSSIPGQDYEQYF.

The J gene is TRBJ2-7, the V gene TRBV5-4; 7 bases agree with TRBD1. The trim removed 0 bases at V and 3 bases at J, leaving 6 bases unmatched. CDR1 is SGHNT, CDR2 YYREEE, per germline (reference sequence). This CDR3 is 15 amino acids long. The CDR3 is CASSLARGQGYEQYF. As DNA, the CDR3 is TGTGCCAGCAGCTTGGCGAGGGGGCAAGGCTACGAGCAGTACTTC.

J is TRBJ2-5 and V is TRBV18; D possibly corresponds to TRBD2 (6 bases). Per germline, CDR1 KGHSH and CDR2 LQKENI. Trimming cost V 4 bases and J 2 bases, with 11 bases left between them. This CDR3 has 14 residues. The CDR3 DNA reads as TGTGCCAGCTCACAGGGACTTGGACAAGAGACCCAGTACTTC. Translated, it gives CASSQGLGQETQYF.

The chain uses TRBV29-1 and TRBJ2-1; 8 positions agree with TRBD2. The V and J ends lost 4 bases and 9 bases, in that order; junction bases with no gene match: 5. This CDR3 is 12 amino acids long. CDR1 is SQVTM and CDR2 is ANQGSEA in the germline V gene. CDR3 protein: CSVVVSGAEQFF. For the CDR3, the DNA is TGCAGCGTTGTCGTTAGCGGGGCTGAGCAGTTCTTC.

This clone showed up just a few times. The V call is TRBV5-1, the J call TRBJ1-2; no clear D gene. Germline V CDR1 and CDR2: SGHRS, YFSETQ. V was trimmed by 1 base and J by 1 base, leaving 5 bases between them. The length of the CDR3 is 13 residues. For the CDR3, the DNA is TGCGCCAGCAGCTTGACATTTAACTATGGCTACACCTTC. Its protein is CASSLTFNYGYTF.

The rearrangement uses TRBV19 and TRBJ2-1, with D maybe TRBD2 (7 bases). The CDR3 is made up of 13 amino acids. Germline V lookup: CDR1 LNHDA, CDR2 SQIVND (reference sequence). V lost 7 bases and J lost 5, with 12 bases in between. CDR3 nucleotide sequence: TGTGCCAGTAAGGGGGGGTTGGACAATGAGCAGTTCTTC. It translates to CASKGGLDNEQFF.

The chain is built from TRBV19 and TRBJ2-1; weak D call: TRBD1 (6 bases). Per the germline V gene, CDR1 is LNHDA and CDR2 is SQIVND (reference sequence). The CDR3 loop spans 17 amino acids. The germline V and J ends were trimmed by 0 bases and 7 bases, with 19 bases remaining between them. The CDR3 region has the DNA TGTGCCAGTAGTATAGATCTTAGGGCAGGGGAAGGGAATGAGCAGTTCTTC. Translated, it gives CASSIDLRAGEGNEQFF.

The chain couples TRBV5-6 to TRBJ2-6; TRBD2 matches at 11 bases. Germline CDR1 reads SGHDT; CDR2 reads YYEEEE. V lost 6 bases, J lost 0 bases, and 5 bases stayed unmatched. CDR3 length: 17 residues. CDR3 nucleotides: TGTGCCAGCACTAGACTAGCGGGACCCTCTGGGGCCAACGTCCTGACTTTC. The encoded protein is CASTRLAGPSGANVLTF.

V is TRBV2 and J is TRBJ1-1; a weak D match, TRBD1 (6 bases). Trimming removed 7 bases at V and 1 base at J, with 10 bases between. CDR1 is SNHLY, CDR2 FYNNEI, per germline. CDR3 length: 13 residues. The CDR3, as DNA: TGTGCCAGCAAGAGGGGGAGGAACACTGAAGCTTTCTTT. Translating gives CASKRGRNTEAFF. Variable domain in full (rest from reference TRBV2 and TRBJ1-1): EPEVTQTPSHQVTQMGQEVILRCVPISNHLYFYWYRQILGQKVEFLVSFYNNEISEKSEIFDDQFSVERPDGSNFTLKIRSTKLEDSAMYFCASKRGRNTEAFFGQGTRLTVV.

The J gene is TRBJ2-7, the V gene TRBV30; perhaps TRBD1 as D (7 bases). CDR1 and CDR2 from the germline V gene are GTSNPN and SVGIG (reference sequence). The CDR3 is 12 amino acids. Trimming removed 7 bases at V and 2 bases at J, with 12 bases between. CDR3 sequence (DNA): TGTGCCTCCGCAGGGGGGACCTACGAGCAGTACTTC. Protein: CASAGGTYEQYF.

This clone was counted a single time. This sequence joins TRBV6-5 and TRBJ1-2; D gene uncertain. The V end lost 5 bases, the J end lost 4 bases, and 11 bases lay between the germline ends. Germline assignment: CDR1 MNHEY and CDR2 SVGAGI. This CDR3 is 13 amino acids long. Here the CDR3 DNA reads TGTGCCAGCAGTCTTGGCACATCCTATGGCTACACCTTC. It codes for CASSLGTSYGYTF.

A remark on this clone: Other DNA sequences in this specimen translate into the identical CDR3. V is TRBV7-2 and J is TRBJ1-6; perhaps TRBD1 as D (6 bases). Trimming removed 5 bases at V and 8 bases at J, with 13 bases between. The CDR3 totals 14 residues. Germline-derived CDR1 and CDR2 are SGHTA and FQGNSA. CDR3 in DNA: TGTGCCAGCAGCACAACAGGGAGGGATTCACCCCTCCACTTT. Its translation is CASSTTGRDSPLHF.

The CDR3 DNA follows: TGTGCCAGCAGCAACCGGGACAGGAGATATCAGCCCCAGCATTTT. Its translation: CASSNRDRRYQPQHF. The chain carries TRBV21-1 and TRBJ1-5; no check of the table's D call, TRBD1, against the DNA was made. TRBV21-1 is annotated as a pseudogene. The CDR3 contains 15 residues.

About this clone: Different DNA sequences within this sample yield the same CDR3. The chain has TRBV5-1 and TRBJ2-7, with 10 positions matching TRBD1. The CDR3 contains 14 residues. V shed 4 bases and J 3 bases; nucleotides not matched to a gene: 4. Germline CDR1 and CDR2: SGHRS and YFSETQ. The CDR3 loop reads CASSPGTGDYEQYF. CDR3 in DNA: TGCGCCAGCAGCCCCGGGACAGGGGACTACGAGCAGTACTTC. The whole variable domain, remainder taken from reference TRBV5-1 and TRBJ2-7, is KAGVTQTPRYLIKTRGQQVTLSCSPISGHRSVSWYQQTPGQGLQFLFEYFSETQRNKGNFPGRFSGRQFSNSRSEMNVSTLELGDSALYLCASSPGTGDYEQYFGPGTRLTVT.

Turning to this clone: The germline gene is not matched at one end of the junction; a read error may be the cause. V gene TRBV4-3 combines with J gene TRBJ2-4; a weak D match, TRBD2 (6 bases). The CDR3 covers 13 residues. Germline V gene data show CDR1 as LGHNA and CDR2 as YSLEER. CDR3 sequence reads: CASSQDVGGSKDF. The CDR3 DNA follows: TGCGCCAGCAGCCAAGATGTTGGGGGGTCTAAGGACTTC.

The chain employs TRBV15 and TRBJ1-6; a possible D gene is TRBD1 (6 bases). With 9 bases removed from V and 7 bases from J, the gap between germline ends came to 13 bases. The germline V gene encodes CDR1 LNHNV and CDR2 YYDKDF (reference sequence). CDR3 length: 13 amino acids. CDR3 in DNA: TGTGCCACGAAAGAGGGGGACAATTCACCCCTCCACTTT. Translating gives CATKEGDNSPLHF.

V gene TRBV11-3 combines with J gene TRBJ2-3; D is perhaps TRBD2 (6 bases). Trimming stripped 6 bases from V and 3 bases from J, with 13 bases between. CDR1 is SGHNT, CDR2 YENEEA, per germline. The CDR3 loop spans 14 amino acids. CDR3 bases: TGTGCCAGCAGGCGGGACCTTGGGACAGATACGCAGTATTTT. Amino acid sequence: CASRRDLGTDTQYF.

The chain carries TRBV11-2 and TRBJ2-5; 11 bases line up with TRBD1. Germline trimming cut 3 bases from V and 5 bases from J; bases unmatched to any gene: 5. The V gene's germline CDR1 is SGHAT and CDR2 FQNNGV. CDR3 length: 15 residues. CDR3 residues: CASSFRTGGAETQYF. The DNA of the CDR3 is TGTGCCAGCAGCTTCCGGACAGGGGGCGCGGAGACCCAGTACTTC.

The chain employs TRBV27 and TRBJ1-5; 10 nucleotides line up with TRBD1. Germline V CDR1 and CDR2: MNHEY, SMNVEV (reference sequence). The V segment lost 4 bases and the J segment 2 bases; nucleotides outside the gene matches: 5. The CDR3 has 16 amino acids. CDR3 amino acids: CASSSTGGAGNQPQHF. The CDR3 DNA reads TGTGCCAGCAGTTCGACAGGGGGCGCGGGCAATCAGCCCCAGCATTTT.

The CDR3: CASSWTGKVSTGELFF. For the CDR3, the DNA is TGTGCCAGCAGCTGGACAGGGAAAGTGAGCACCGGGGAGCTGTTTTTT. The J gene is TRBJ2-2, the V gene TRBV7-2, with 8 bases aligning to TRBD1. With V trimmed by 4 bases and J by 4 bases, 8 bases remained unmatched. The CDR3 extends over 16 amino acids. Germline CDR1 and CDR2: SGHTA and FQGNSA.

This chain uses TRBV19 with TRBJ2-5; the match to TRBD2 covers 13 bases. CDR3 length equals 15 residues. CDR1 LNHDA and CDR2 SQIVND come from the germline V gene (reference sequence). The V and J ends lost 10 bases and 3 bases, in that order; junction bases with no gene match: 8. This CDR3 is CATSRGTSGKETQYF. CDR3 sequence (DNA): TGTGCCACCTCCAGAGGGACTAGCGGGAAAGAGACCCAGTACTTC.